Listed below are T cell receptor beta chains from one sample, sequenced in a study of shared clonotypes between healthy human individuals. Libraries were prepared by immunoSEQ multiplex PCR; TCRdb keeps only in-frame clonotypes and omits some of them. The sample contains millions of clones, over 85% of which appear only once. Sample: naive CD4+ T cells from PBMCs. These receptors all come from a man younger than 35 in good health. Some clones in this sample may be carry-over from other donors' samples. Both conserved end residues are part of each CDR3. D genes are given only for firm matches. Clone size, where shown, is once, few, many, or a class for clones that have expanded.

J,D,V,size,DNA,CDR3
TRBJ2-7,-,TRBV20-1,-,TGCAGTTTGCTAGTCCCCTACGAGCAGTACTTC,CSLLVPYEQYF
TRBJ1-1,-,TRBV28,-,TGTGCCAGCAGTTTCCGAGGACGGACTGAAGCTTTCTTT,CASSFRGRTEAFF
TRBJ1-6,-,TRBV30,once,TGTGCCTGGAATTCAGGGAACGATTCACCCCTCCACTTT,CAWNSGNDSPLHF
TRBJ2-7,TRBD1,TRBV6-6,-,TGTGCCAGCAGACCCACGACAGGGGATATTTACGAGCAGTACTTC,CASRPTTGDIYEQYF
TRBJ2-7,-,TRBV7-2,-,TGTGCCAGCAGCTTAGGCTTGGCAGGGAATCCCCACGAGCAGTACTTC,CASSLGLAGNPHEQYF
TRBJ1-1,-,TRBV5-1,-,TGCGCCAGCAGCCAACCCGGCGCGCGGGACACTGAAGCTTTCTTT,CASSQPGARDTEAFF
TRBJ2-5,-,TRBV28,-,TGTGCCAGCTGCGCCTTGGAGACCCAGTACTTC,CASCALETQYF
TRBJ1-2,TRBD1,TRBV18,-,TGTGCCAGCTCACCGGGAGCAGGGGGCGAGCGCTACACCTTC,CASSPGAGGERYTF
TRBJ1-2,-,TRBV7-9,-,TGTGCCAGCAGCTTAGATGGGCAATCGGTGAGAGGCTACACCTTC,CASSLDGQSVRGYTF
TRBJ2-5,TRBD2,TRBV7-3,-,TGTGCCAGCAGTCTAGCGGGAGGCGGTGAGACCCAGTACTTC,CASSLAGGGETQYF
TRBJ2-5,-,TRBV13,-,TGTGCCAGCAGCCCCCCCAGCACAGAGACCCAGTACTTC,CASSPPSTETQYF
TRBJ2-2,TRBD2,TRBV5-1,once,TGCGCCAGCAGCTGGTTAGCGGGAGACGCGACCGGGGAGCTGTTTTTT,CASSWLAGDATGELFF
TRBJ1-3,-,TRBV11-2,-,TGTGCCAGCACCCCTCGAGAGGCGCAATCTGGAAACACCATATATTTT,CASTPREAQSGNTIYF
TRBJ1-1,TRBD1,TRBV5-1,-,TGCGCCAGCAGCTATACAGGGGATACTGAAGCTTTCTTT,CASSYTGDTEAFF
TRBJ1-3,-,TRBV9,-,TGTGCCAGCTCCAAAGGGGACTCTGGAAACACCATATATTTT,CASSKGDSGNTIYF
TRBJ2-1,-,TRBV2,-,TGTGCCAGCCTCCAGGACACCCACAATGAGCAGTTCTTC,CASLQDTHNEQFF
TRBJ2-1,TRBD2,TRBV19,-,TGTGCCAGTACCCCGGGGGGGACGGATGAGCAGTTCTTC,CASTPGGTDEQFF
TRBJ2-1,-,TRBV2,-,TGTGCCAGCAGTGGGTGGGACTCTGAGCAGTTCTTC,CASSGWDSEQFF
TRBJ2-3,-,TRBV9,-,TGTGCCAGCAGCGCACCCAGGGACGCTCGTCCTTATAGCACAGATACGCAGTATTTT,CASSAPRDARPYSTDTQYF
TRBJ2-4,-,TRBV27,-,TGTGCCAGCAGGCTGTACAGGAGGAGGGCCAAAAACATTCAGTACTTC,CASRLYRRRAKNIQYF
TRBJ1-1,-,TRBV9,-,TGTGCCAGCAGCCTAGAGGCAGGAGGGAACACTGAAGCTTTCTTT,CASSLEAGGNTEAFF
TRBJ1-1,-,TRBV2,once,TGTGCCAGCAGTGTGAGGGCGGACCCCCGAGGCCAGATTGCTTTCTTT,CASSVRADPRGQIAFF
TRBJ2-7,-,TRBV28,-,TGTGCCAGCAGTTACTACCTGGGACCCTCCCTATACGAGCAGTACTTC,CASSYYLGPSLYEQYF
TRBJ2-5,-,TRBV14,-,TGTGCCAGCAGCCGGTCGAGGGAGGAGACCCAGTACTTC,CASSRSREETQYF
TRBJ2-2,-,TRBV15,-,TGTGCCACCAGCAGAGCCTTCTTTTACCTAGCGAAGGGGACCGGGGAGCTGTTTTTT,CATSRAFFYLAKGTGELFF
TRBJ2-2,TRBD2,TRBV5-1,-,TGCGCCAGCAGGGGACTAGCGGCCCCGAACACCGGGGAGCTGTTTTTT,CASRGLAAPNTGELFF
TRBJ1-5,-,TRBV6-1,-,TGTGCCAGCAGTGAAGCCAGCAATAGCAATCAGCCCCAGCATTTT,CASSEASNSNQPQHF
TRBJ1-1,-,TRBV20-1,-,TGCAGTGGGGGGGAAGCTTTCTTT,CSGGEAFF
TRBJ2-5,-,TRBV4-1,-,TGCGCCAGCAGCCAAGACCGGGGGCTTATGAAGACCCAGTACTTC,CASSQDRGLMKTQYF
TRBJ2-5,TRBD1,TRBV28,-,TGTGCCAGCAGGCCCGGGACAGGGGGCAGGGAGACCCAGTACTTC,CASRPGTGGRETQYF
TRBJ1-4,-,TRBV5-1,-,TGCGCCAGCAGCTTGGGGCAGATCCTTAAGGAAAAACTGTTTTTT,CASSLGQILKEKLFF
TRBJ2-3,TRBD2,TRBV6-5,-,TGTGCCAGCAGTTACAGCGGGAGGTGGTCAGATACGCAGTATTTT,CASSYSGRWSDTQYF
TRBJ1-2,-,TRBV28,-,TGTGCCAGCAGTAGTACAGGGCTTCAAGGCTACACCTTC,CASSSTGLQGYTF
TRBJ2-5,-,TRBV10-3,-,TGTGCCATCAGTGAAGGGACCGTAGAGACCCAGTACTTC,CAISEGTVETQYF
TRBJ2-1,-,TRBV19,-,TGTGCCTCACATTCTGGGGGGCAGTACAATGAGCAGTTCTTC,CASHSGGQYNEQFF
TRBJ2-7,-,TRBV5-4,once,TGTGCCAGCAGCGCGGGGTCACCAGGACTCTCCTACGAGCAGTACTTC,CASSAGSPGLSYEQYF
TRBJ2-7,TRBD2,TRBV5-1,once,TGCGCCAGCAGCTTGGATGGCACTAGCGGGCGCAACGAGCAGTACTTC,CASSLDGTSGRNEQYF
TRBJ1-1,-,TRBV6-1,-,TGTGCCAGCAGTGAAGCACAGATGAACACTGAAGCTTTCTTT,CASSEAQMNTEAFF
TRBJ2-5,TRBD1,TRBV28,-,TGTGCCAGCAGGCCACAGGGGTCGGGGGAGACCCAGTACTTC,CASRPQGSGETQYF
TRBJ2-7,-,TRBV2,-,TGTGCCAGCAGGGAGGAGTACTACGAGCAGTACTTC,CASREEYYEQYF
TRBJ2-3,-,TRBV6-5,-,TGTGCCAGCGGACAAATGGGCACAGATACGCAGTATTTT,CASGQMGTDTQYF
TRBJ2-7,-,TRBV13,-,TGTGCCAGCAGCCCCCAGGGGACGGGGAGCTCCTACGAGCAGTACTTC,CASSPQGTGSSYEQYF
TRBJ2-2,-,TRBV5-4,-,TGTGCCAGCAGCTCGAGAGGTCAGGGGCAAAACACCGGGGAGCTGTTTTTT,CASSSRGQGQNTGELFF
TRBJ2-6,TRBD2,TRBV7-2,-,TGTGCCAGCAGCTTACGGGGGGACCAGGTATCTTTC,CASSLRGDQVSF
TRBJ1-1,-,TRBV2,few,TGTGCCAGCAGTGACGATGGAGGCACTGAAGCTTTCTTT,CASSDDGGTEAFF
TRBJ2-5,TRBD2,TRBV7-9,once,TGTGCCAGCACTAATCCATATCGGGAGGCTGGGGAGACCCAGTACTTC,CASTNPYREAGETQYF
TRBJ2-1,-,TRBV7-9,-,TGTGCCAGCAGCTTAGTAGGGGACCCTCAGTTCTTC,CASSLVGDPQFF
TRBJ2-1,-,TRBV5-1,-,TGCGCCAGCAGCTTGGGACGGACCCGAGGCGATGAGCAGTTCTTC,CASSLGRTRGDEQFF
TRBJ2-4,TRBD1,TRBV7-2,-,TGTGCCAGCAGCTTATACCCGACAGGGGCCAAAAACATTCAGTACTTC,CASSLYPTGAKNIQYF
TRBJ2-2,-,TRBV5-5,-,TGTGCCAGCAGGGAGGGACAACCGAACACCGGGGAGCTGTTTTTT,CASREGQPNTGELFF
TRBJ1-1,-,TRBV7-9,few,TGTGCCAGCAGCTCCCCTTGGGGTTCGGACACTGAAGCTTTCTTT,CASSSPWGSDTEAFF
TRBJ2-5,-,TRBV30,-,TGTGCCTGGGGACAGGGCGCGGGGGAGCAGTACTTC,CAWGQGAGEQYF
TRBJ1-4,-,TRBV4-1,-,TGCGCCAGCAGCCCGGGACATTGGGAAAAACTGTTTTTT,CASSPGHWEKLFF